The source of this T cell receptor beta chain is a study of cytomegalovirus exposure and HLA in healthy donors (dated by TCRdb to about 2017). In the study overall: An earlier analysis of roughly 500 of the donors reported 250 to 300 Gb of sequence data and more than 90 million unique TCR beta sequences from some 180 million T cells. An early release that covered approximately 600 HLA-typed donors contained about 300 gigabases of sequencing data and around 85 million unique TCR sequences. Of the roughly 390 genotyped donors, approximately 82% fell in the genetic ancestry cluster associated with self-reported Caucasian donors. The study aimed to test whether cataloging public T cell receptors could reveal signatures of past pathogen exposure. The study profiled the T cell repertoires of 500 to 800 subjects by immunosequencing and related them to cytomegalovirus serostatus. In addition to the first cohort of approximately 650 subjects, a separate validation cohort of 120 different subjects was used. To predict cytomegalovirus infection status, the study brought together high-throughput TCR immunosequencing, statistical association of individual TCRs with disease status, and machine learning. A later analysis re-analyzed previously published TCR beta repertoires from several hundred donors and added high-resolution HLA genotyping to study TCR occurrence patterns. The later analysis used no new phenotypic data to find candidate immune exposures, relying instead on TCR beta sequences and their occurrence across donors. In an earlier analysis of 587 of the donors, high-throughput TCR beta sequencing was used to judge whether each TCR beta V gene segment behaved as functional or pseudogenic. Donor age, sex, ethnicity and CMV serostatus were compiled together with the repertoire data. A later genetic analysis used genome-wide SNP genotypes for about 60% of the roughly 670 donors, treating that subset as a discovery cohort. All discovery cohort repertoires had been generated on a single sequencing platform. HLA typing included class I and class II loci at four-digit resolution. The number of donors typed differed by locus, with roughly 620-630 for A, B, C, DRB1 and DQB1, over 500 for DQA1, about 610 for DPA1, and roughly 450 for DPB1. Roughly 5 DR-DQ haplotypes were handled as single units for association and clustering, since linkage in the cohort was strong. Among about 400 genotyped donors of the cohort, an average of roughly 230,000 unique TCR beta nucleotide sequences was sequenced per donor, of which about 19% were non-productive.

The research as a whole found: A later analysis found that most CMV-associated TCR beta chains appeared HLA-restricted, with HLA associations seemingly driven largely by CMV exposure. Broadly in line with IMGT annotations, most TCR beta V segments showed up in productive rearrangements about 90% or about 30% of the time in an earlier analysis of around 550 of the donors. Several of the top co-occurrence clusters appeared to be linked to parvovirus B19, influenza, CMV and Epstein-Barr virus, according to a later analysis. When HLA alleles, especially DR and DQ, strongly co-occurred, TCR associations were difficult to assign to individual alleles. The presence/absence analyses assumed that sequencing depth was roughly uniform across donors, and that assumption may not be true. Compared with the roughly 710-donor mean, donors in an Asian-associated ancestry cluster had fewer N-insertions in productive TCRs, according to a later genetic analysis. According to the authors, the approach could potentially be generalized to other disease states and immunological phenotypes. The sequencing pipeline was judged likely to have produced a cluster of highly shared sequence variants as a technical artifact. CMV serostatus was the only immune exposure information available for the cohort. The study listed 150 to 200 TCR beta chains as associated with cytomegalovirus. A further reported finding was that TCR beta sequences accurately predicted the HLA-A and HLA-B alleles for most subjects in the first cohort. The 87-base-pair reads could not distinguish some IMGT-functional V segments, including TRBV6-2 and TRBV6-3, so those segments were excluded. In both the original and validation cohorts, the classifier was reported to diagnose cytomegalovirus status with high specificity and sensitivity. In a later genetic analysis, a missense DCLRE1C variant was associated with V-gene and J-gene trimming of TCR beta chains, and the association was replicated in an independent cohort. Linkage disequilibrium might explain the correlated functional status among segregating V segments, but an unknown experimental factor could not be excluded. A later analysis found that TCR association rates varied across HLA loci, with DRB1 alleles showing the most associated TCRs and HLA-C alleles the fewest. Most TCR sequences were observed very rarely across donors, whereas some public TCRs were present in many individuals. In a later analysis, HLA-associated TCR beta chains showed more clonal expansion and lower generation probabilities than non-associated chains that were equally common. HLA typing was unavailable for some donors at each locus, so association tests used only the typed subset. In this cohort, only TCR beta chains were sequenced, and detectable features were limited by the absence of alpha or paired-chain data. About 17 rarely observed V segments, including chromosome 9 orphons, were excluded from the earlier analysis of several hundred of the donors because counts were too low. A few of the identified cytomegalovirus-associated TCR beta chains were confirmed in vitro to be specific for cytomegalovirus antigens. A later analysis associated about 18,000 TCR beta sequences with specific HLA alleles at a false discovery rate of 0.05.

A note on this clone: Its cognate antigen has yet to be identified. Nothing much larger sits one base from this clone, and base qualities are not available.

In total, over 600 healthy bone marrow donors made up the cohort. Cohort members were all nominally healthy when sampled, although unrecorded immune exposures were likely present. The donor tested CMV seropositive, placing the donor among the 289 seropositive members of the cohort. A peripheral blood sample was provided by each donor, and peripheral blood mononuclear cells were used for TCR beta sequencing. The Qiagen DNeasy Blood Extraction Kit was used to extract genomic DNA from the blood cell samples. Libraries were constructed by the immunoSEQ multiplex PCR assay. For the multiplex PCR, a mixture combining 60 forward primers for TCR Vbeta segments and 13 reverse primers for TCR Jbeta segments was used. The CDR3 region of rearranged TCR beta genes was amplified from genomic DNA with a multiplex PCR assay. Amplified TCR beta libraries were sequenced as 87-base-pair reads on the Illumina HiSeq System. The authors' analysis ran thus. In a later analysis, roughly 80 million unique TCR beta chains were counted across the roughly 670 repertoires, and some 10 million of these chains were shared by at least two donors. Raw reads were error-corrected and collapsed into unique sequences by a nearest-neighbor algorithm in which closely related sequences were merged to remove PCR and sequencing errors. V, D and J gene segments were assigned by aligning CDR3 sequences to IMGT reference sequences. For a sequence to be retained, at least a six-nucleotide match to both a V gene segment and a J gene segment was required. Rearrangements were classified as productive when the CDR3 lacked stop codons and remained in frame with V and J, and all other rearrangements were classified as non-productive. CDR3 was defined by IMGT convention, running from the second conserved V-encoded cysteine to the conserved J-encoded phenylalanine. The earlier analysis of about 500 of the donors excluded sequences that lacked an unambiguous match to a single V gene segment. An earlier analysis of approximately 590 of the donors classified V segments as functional when productive rearrangements were above 56.7% and as segregating when the standard deviation between donors was above 5%. A statistical classification framework was built for diagnosing cytomegalovirus status from the catalog of TCR beta chain sequences. A later analysis assigned V and J genes by comparing TCR nucleotide sequences with IMGT/GENE-DB human TR gene sequences. A later analysis assigned CDR3 sequences and most-parsimonious VDJ recombination scenarios with the TCRdist pipeline. In a later analysis, each TCR beta chain was defined by its CDR3 amino acid sequence together with its V-gene family, and reads lacking a unique V-gene family were excluded. As a way to deal with suspected cross-contamination and a sequencing artifact, a later analysis dropped roughly 620 nucleotide sequences that were highly shared and had low generation probability. A later analysis calculated a clonal expansion index for each public chain from normalized within-repertoire ranks of inferred template counts. A later analysis computed generation probabilities with a VDJ recombination model fitted to out-of-frame rearrangements, and checked the results against IGoR. In a later analysis, TCR-TCR, TCR-HLA and TCR-CMV co-occurrence was scored with hypergeometric tests, and a repertoire-size bias correction was applied to TCR pairs. To estimate false discovery rates, a later analysis permuted the HLA or CMV assignments 20 times. In a later analysis, co-occurring TCRs were grouped with DBSCAN, and TCRdist sequence similarity was added when clustering was performed within HLA-allele-positive subsets. Repertoires with fewer than 30,000 or more than 120,000 public chains, plus five repertoires with anomalous nucleotide sharing, were excluded from co-occurrence clustering. Held by TCRdb, this immuneACCESS table contains in-frame sequences only and omits some clones. Under half of the omission traces to an unresolved V gene where checked; the cause of the rest is unknown. That table is the source of V, J and clone size, and D and trimming were worked out from the DNA. Counted in this sample were about 190,000 clones; 78% of them appeared once. In total, the top ten clones hold 5% to 6% of the sample.

Germline trimming amounts to 3 bases on V and 3 bases on J, with 1 as the count of junction bases outside the gene matches. According to the germline V gene, CDR1 reads SGHAT and CDR2 reads FQNNGV. The CDR3 numbers 13 residues from cysteine through phenylalanine. Of the read, only the CDR3 DNA is kept; its 39 bases are in frame from base 1. What was sequenced was PBMCs. The source is a woman under 40 in good health and CMV-seropositive. The V and J genes are TRBV11-2 and TRBJ2-7; 8 of the junction bases match TRBD1. The CDR3 protein: CASSFGQGYEQYF. The DNA sequence is TGTGCCAGCAGCTTTGGACAGGGCTACGAGCAGTACTTC.